Each of the 22 T cell receptor beta chains below was sequenced from the same sample in a study of shared clonotypes between healthy human individuals. Libraries were prepared by immunoSEQ multiplex PCR; TCRdb keeps only in-frame clonotypes and omits some of them. Here the sample spans a few million clones, about 92% being singletons. Source material: naive CD4+ T cells from PBMCs. The subset is: CD45RA+ positively selected. The receptors originated from a man aged 18 to 30 in good health. Some clones in this sample may be carry-over from other donors' samples.

As concerns this clone: Other nucleotide sequences in the sample specify the same CDR3. The chain has TRBV18 and TRBJ1-5; D not certain. The length of the CDR3 is 14 residues. Between the trimmed V and J ends, which lost 2 bases and 2 bases, there was a span of 7 bases. Germline V gene lookup returns CDR1 KGHSH and CDR2 LQKENI. CDR3 DNA sequence: TGTGCCAGCTCACCAGATCCAGGCAATCAGCCCCAGCATTTT. Protein: CASSPDPGNQPQHF.

This clone was picked up one time. V usage is TRBV6-5 and J usage is TRBJ2-7, with D perhaps being TRBD1 or TRBD2 (5 bases each). The CDR3 totals 13 residues. CDR1 MNHEY and CDR2 SVGAGI come from the germline V gene. The ends were cut back, 4 bases at V and 5 bases at J, with 12 bases in the middle. The CDR3 coding sequence is TGTGCCAGCAGTTCCGGGACCGCTAACGAGCAGTACTTC. Its translation: CASSSGTANEQYF.

Note on this clone: Other DNA variants within this sample encode the same CDR3. This chain joins TRBV7-2 and TRBJ1-1; 7 nucleotides match TRBD1. Trimming at V came to 3 bases and at J to 1 base, leaving 5 bases not matched to a gene. The length of the CDR3 is 15 residues. Germline V gives CDR1 SGHTA, CDR2 FQGNSA. The CDR3 DNA sequence: TGTGCCAGCAGCTTGACCGGGACAGCGAACACTGAAGCTTTCTTT. Translating gives CASSLTGTANTEAFF.

V usage is TRBV9 and J usage is TRBJ1-1; TRBD1 is a possible D gene (6 bases). CDR1 is SGDLS, CDR2 YYNGEE, per germline. This CDR3 region has 15 residues. The V end lost 3 bases, the J end lost 5 bases, and 17 bases lay between the germline ends. The CDR3 spells CASSATDSLGTEAFF. The DNA for the CDR3 is TGTGCCAGCAGCGCCACGGACAGCTTGGGGACTGAAGCTTTCTTT. Drawing the rest from reference TRBV9 and TRBJ1-1, the complete variable domain is DSGVTQTPKHLITATGQRVTLRCSPRSGDLSVYWYQQSLDQGLQFLIQYYNGEERAKGNILERFSAQQFPDLHSELNLSSLELGDSALYFCASSATDSLGTEAFFGQGTRLTVV.

For the CDR3, the DNA is TGTGCCAGCAGCTCCAGTCTAAGTCGTAACGGGGAGCTGTTTTTT. Protein product: CASSSSLSRNGELFF. The chain employs TRBV7-2 and TRBJ2-2; no clear D gene. The germline V gene has CDR1 SGHTA and CDR2 FQGNSA. The CDR3 is 15 residues long. Trimming took 4 bases from V and 7 from J, leaving 16 bases between them.

This chain joins TRBV7-2 and TRBJ2-3; D is perhaps TRBD2 (6 bases). The CDR3 is 14 residues long. V was pared by 5 bases and J by 2 bases, with 11 bases between. Germline V gene data show CDR1 as SGHTA and CDR2 as FQGNSA. For the CDR3, the DNA is TGTGCCAGCAGCCGAGGACTAACCACAGATACGCAGTATTTT. This sequence encodes CASSRGLTTDTQYF.

The rearrangement joins TRBV7-8 to TRBJ2-2, with a possible D match to TRBD2 (5 bases). The CDR3 totals 16 residues. Germline V gene data show CDR1 as SGHVS and CDR2 as FQNEAQ. Trimming removed 2 bases from V and 4 bases from J, with 14 bases in between. CDR3: CASSLRLTRGTGELFF. CDR3 nucleotide sequence: TGTGCCAGCAGCTTAAGGTTGACACGGGGCACCGGGGAGCTGTTTTTT.

This clone was counted only a few times. The chain links TRBV5-6 to TRBJ1-2, with D maybe TRBD1 (5 bases). Trimming pared 5 bases from V and 4 bases from J, leaving 12 bases between. Germline V gives CDR1 SGHDT, CDR2 YYEEEE. The length of the CDR3 is 13 residues. Here the CDR3 reads CASRPGLLYGYTF. CDR3 nucleotides: TGTGCCAGCAGGCCGGGACTGCTCTATGGCTACACCTTC.

The rearrangement links TRBV4-2 to TRBJ2-7, with TRBD2 matching 10 bases. The ends lost 0 bases at V and 3 bases at J; junction bases unmatched: 5. This CDR3 has 16 residues. CDR1 and CDR2 from the germline V gene are LGHNA and YNFKEQ. The CDR3 sequence: CASSQDLSGRDYEQYF. CDR3 bases: TGTGCCAGCAGCCAAGATTTAAGCGGGAGGGACTACGAGCAGTACTTC.

The chain has TRBV15 and TRBJ2-7, with 8 bases that match TRBD2. The CDR3 has 18 residues. The V segment lost 5 bases and the J segment 0 bases; nucleotides outside the gene matches: 15. Germline-derived CDR1 and CDR2 are LNHNV and YYDKDF (reference sequence). CDR3 DNA sequence: TGTGCCACCAGCTCCCGGGGGGGCAGGGACTCTAGCTCCTACGAGCAGTACTTC. Its translation is CATSSRGGRDSSSYEQYF.

A note on this clone: The same CDR3 also results from other DNA sequences found in this sample. V gene TRBV2 combines with J gene TRBJ2-5, with TRBD1 matching over 11 bases. From germline, CDR1 is SNHLY and CDR2 FYNNEI. V was clipped by 7 bases and J by 2 bases; unmatched bases: 3. This CDR3 comprises 14 residues. CDR3 sequence: CASTRDRGQETQYF. The DNA of the CDR3 is TGTGCCAGCACCAGGGACAGGGGGCAAGAGACCCAGTACTTC.

J is TRBJ2-7 and V is TRBV7-2; D is possibly TRBD1 (5 bases). Germline values: CDR1 SGHTA, CDR2 FQGNSA. The CDR3 sequence is 15 residues long. Deletions cut 4 bases from V and 2 bases from J, with 15 bases between. The CDR3 is CASSSQTLGPYEQYF. The CDR3 nucleotides read TGTGCCAGCAGCTCGCAAACCCTGGGGCCCTACGAGCAGTACTTC.

J is TRBJ1-2 and V is TRBV18; tentatively, D is TRBD1 (5 bases). CDR1 KGHSH and CDR2 LQKENI come from the germline V gene. Trimming shortened V by 0 bases and J by 9 bases, and 14 bases separated the two germline ends. There are 14 residues in the CDR3. For the CDR3, the DNA is TGTGCCAGCTCACCACCAGGCAGGGCGGGGAGCTACACCTTC. The encoded protein is CASSPPGRAGSYTF.

The chain joins TRBV18 to TRBJ1-2; TRBD1 matches 9 bases. Per germline, CDR1 KGHSH and CDR2 LQKENI. Trimming took 0 bases from V and 6 from J; bases not matched to a gene: 2. CDR3 length: 14 amino acids. CDR3 sequence: CASSPPRTGDGYTF. Here the CDR3 DNA reads TGTGCCAGCTCACCACCGAGGACAGGGGATGGCTACACCTTC.

This clone showed up just once. V and J are TRBV18 and TRBJ1-5; D unresolved. Trimming removed 2 bases from V and 3 bases from J, with 8 bases in between. Germline lookup yields CDR1 KGHSH and CDR2 LQKENI. This CDR3 spans 14 amino acids. The DNA of the CDR3 is TGTGCCAGCTCACCATTAAGATTCAATCAGCCCCAGCATTTT. Protein product: CASSPLRFNQPQHF.

The rearrangement joins TRBV6-5 to TRBJ2-7; possibly TRBD1 or TRBD2 for D (5 bases each). The V and J ends lost 6 bases and 4 bases respectively, with 13 bases between them. In germline, CDR1 is MNHEY, CDR2 SVGAGI. There are 13 residues in the CDR3. Here the CDR3 reads CASSLWGSYEQYF. The DNA of the CDR3 is TGTGCCAGCAGCCTATGGGGGTCGTACGAGCAGTACTTC.

The genes are TRBV28 and TRBJ2-7, with 10 bases identical to TRBD2. The germline V gene encodes CDR1 MDHEN and CDR2 SYDVKM. CDR3 size: 14 residues. V lost 4 bases to trimming and J lost 4 bases; unmatched junction nucleotides: 4. The chain's CDR3 is CASSYTSGKYEQYF. CDR3 coding DNA: TGTGCCAGCAGTTATACTAGCGGGAAGTACGAGCAGTACTTC.

The genes are TRBV19 and TRBJ1-3, with 7 bases that match TRBD1. V shed 9 bases and J 2 bases; nucleotides not matched to a gene: 4. Per the germline V gene, CDR1 is LNHDA and CDR2 is SQIVND (reference sequence). This CDR3 contains 13 residues. The CDR3 region has the DNA TGTGCCAGACAGGGGTCTGCTGGAAACACCATATATTTT. This encodes CARQGSAGNTIYF.

This chain's CDR3 is CASSYGGLNEQFF. Written as DNA, the CDR3 is TGTGCCAGCAGTTACGGGGGGCTCAATGAGCAGTTCTTC. The chain recombines TRBV6-6 with TRBJ2-1, with D perhaps matching TRBD1 or TRBD2 (6 bases each). Germline assignment: CDR1 MNHNY and CDR2 SVGAGI (reference sequence). The CDR3 covers 13 residues. Trimming took 2 bases from V and 6 from J, leaving 8 bases between them.

This clone was seen only a few times. This chain uses TRBV5-1 with TRBJ1-1; 8 bases fit TRBD1. The junction had 11 bases not matched to a gene; V was cut back by 4 bases and J by 6 bases. The CDR3 length is 15 residues. CDR1 is SGHRS and CDR2 is YFSETQ in the germline V gene. The CDR3 nucleotides read TGCGCCAGCAGCCCTCCCACAGGGGGACCTGCTGAAGCTTTCTTT. This sequence encodes CASSPPTGGPAEAFF. Full variable domain (outside the CDR3, taken from reference TRBV5-1 and TRBJ1-1): KAGVTQTPRYLIKTRGQQVTLSCSPISGHRSVSWYQQTPGQGLQFLFEYFSETQRNKGNFPGRFSGRQFSNSRSEMNVSTLELGDSALYLCASSPPTGGPAEAFFGQGTRLTVV.

The J gene is TRBJ1-5, the V gene TRBV11-2; no definite D call. V was trimmed by 0 bases and J by 7 bases, leaving 7 bases between them. Germline loops: CDR1 SGHAT, CDR2 FQNNGV. This CDR3 spans 13 amino acids. As DNA, the CDR3 is TGTGCCAGCAGCTTAGAAGCGAGACAGCCCCAGCATTTT. Protein product: CASSLEARQPQHF. The variable domain in full, completed from reference TRBV11-2 and TRBJ1-5, reads EAGVAQSPRYKIIEKRQSVAFWCNPISGHATLYWYQQILGQGPKLLIQFQNNGVVDDSQLPKDRFSAERLKGVDSTLKIQPAKLEDSAVYLCASSLEARQPQHFGDGTRLSIL.

The chain is built from TRBV30 and TRBJ2-1; 8 bases align to TRBD2. Germline values: CDR1 GTSNPN, CDR2 SVGIG (reference sequence). V trimming: 7 bases; J trimming: 6 bases; junction bases outside the gene matches: 11. The CDR3 covers 14 residues. Here the CDR3 reads CALTGTSGVNEQFF. CDR3 sequence (DNA): TGTGCCTTAACAGGGACTAGTGGGGTCAATGAGCAGTTCTTC.